This T cell receptor beta chain was sequenced during a study of siplizumab effects on memory and regulatory T cells. Whole-study findings and limits: Unstimulated subsets were the mapping target of only a minor fraction of alloreactive clones.

Profiling relied on immunoSEQ multiplex PCR, and the TCRdb table lists in-frame clones only, not all of them. Among about 100,000 clones listed, roughly 93% were seen once. CDR3 length: 14 amino acids. CDR1 and CDR2 (germline): MNHNS, SASEGT. V was cut by 2 bases and J by 6 bases, with 11 bases left in between. Regarding this clone: As yet, its antigen is unknown.

This TCR came from a human donor in good health. The sequencing sample was made of non-Treg CD4+ T cells sorted from blood. The rearrangement uses TRBV6-1 and TRBJ1-3; the D is unclear. CDR3: CASSESGSENTIYF. The CDR3 DNA is TGTGCCAGCAGTGAATCCGGGTCAGAAAACACCATATATTTT.